The clone carrying this T cell receptor (beta chain) turned up a few times. Its antigen remains unidentified. This entry comes from a study of cytomegalovirus exposure and HLA in healthy donors. Study summary: The 120 validation repertoires were produced on the same platform as the 550 to 750 repertoires of the first cohort. This was reported in a later analysis. Study results and limitations: Specificity for CMV antigens was confirmed in vitro for a few of the CMV-associated chains. Roughly 170 TCR beta chains were listed as cytomegalovirus-associated.

Assay: immunoSEQ multiplex PCR; the TCRdb copy retains only in-frame clones and omits some. The sample yields about 160,000 clones, roughly 80% seen once. The sequencing input was PBMCs. The receptor's source is a man aged 25 to 45 in good health and CMV-seropositive.

CDR3 protein: CASSLCMFGDSNQPQHF. CDR3 bases: TGTGCCAGCAGCTTATGTATGTTTGGAGATAGCAATCAGCCCCAGCATTTT. The chain couples TRBV11-3 to TRBJ1-5; unclear D gene. The CDR3 is made up of 17 amino acids. Germline loops: CDR1 SGHNT, CDR2 YENEEA. V lost 2 bases, J lost 0 bases, and 14 bases lay in between.